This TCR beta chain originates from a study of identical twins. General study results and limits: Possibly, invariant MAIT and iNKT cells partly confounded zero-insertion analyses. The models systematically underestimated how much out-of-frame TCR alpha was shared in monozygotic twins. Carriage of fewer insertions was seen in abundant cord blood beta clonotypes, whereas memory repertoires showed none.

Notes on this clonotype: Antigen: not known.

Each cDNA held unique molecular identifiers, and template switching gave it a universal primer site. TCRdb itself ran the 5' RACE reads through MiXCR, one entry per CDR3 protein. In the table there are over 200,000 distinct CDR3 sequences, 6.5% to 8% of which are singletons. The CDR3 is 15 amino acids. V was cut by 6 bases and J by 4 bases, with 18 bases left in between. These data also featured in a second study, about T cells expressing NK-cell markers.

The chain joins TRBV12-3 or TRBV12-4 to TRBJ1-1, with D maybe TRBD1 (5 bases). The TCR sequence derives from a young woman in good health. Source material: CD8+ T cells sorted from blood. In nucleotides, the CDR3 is TGTGCCAGCAGCCACCCCGGTGAGGGGATCACTGAAGCTTTCTTT. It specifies CASSHPGEGITEAFF.